A selection of T cell receptor beta chains follows, all from one sample in a study of T cells in localized non-small cell lung cancer. Assay used: immunoSEQ multiplex PCR; TCRdb lists only in-frame clones, some missing. The sample carries approximately 1,100 clones, more than 25% recorded once. Sample: normal lung tissue next to the tumor, taken before any cancer treatment. These receptors all stem from a man between 40 and 69 years old with stage I squamous cell lung carcinoma. CDR3s include the opening cysteine and the closing phenylalanine or tryptophan. The D gene is left open where the match is weak. Size values are once, few and many counts, or a class for expanded clones, and some rows have none.

D	size	length	J	V	DNA	CDR3
NA	NA	15	TRBJ1-4	TRBV9	TGTGCCAGCAGCGTCGGGACGACAGCTTTTGAAAAACTGTTTTTT	CASSVGTTAFEKLFF
NA	few	13	TRBJ1-1	TRBV14	TGTGCCAGCAGCCATCGCAGGAACACTGAAGCTTTCTTT	CASSHRRNTEAFF
TRBD2	NA	13	TRBJ2-5	TRBV6-8	TGTGCCAGCCTCAGCGGGGGGGCAGAGACCCAGTACTTC	CASLSGGAETQYF
NA	large	14	TRBJ2-3	TRBV11-3	TGTGCCAGCAGCCACGGGGGAAACACAGATACGCAGTATTTT	CASSHGGNTDTQYF
NA	NA	13	TRBJ2-1	TRBV29-1	TGCAGCGTCGGCGGGCGGGATTACAATGAGCAGTTCTTC	CSVGGRDYNEQFF
NA	NA	14	TRBJ2-2	TRBV11-3	TGTGCCAGCAGCTTATCTAGTATGGCCGGGGAGCTGTTTTTT	CASSLSSMAGELFF
TRBD2	NA	18	TRBJ2-3	TRBV19	TGTGCCAGTAAAAAAGCTCGAGCGGGGGGGATTAGCACAGATACGCAGTATTTT	CASKKARAGGISTDTQYF
NA	medium-sized	14	TRBJ1-3	TRBV6-8	TGTGCCATCGGAGCGACTATACCGGGAAACACCATATATTTT	CAIGATIPGNTIYF
NA	NA	14	TRBJ1-2	TRBV18	TGTGCCAGCTCACCAACCTCTGACGACTATGGCTACACCTTC	CASSPTSDDYGYTF
NA	large	16	TRBJ1-3	TRBV18	TGTGCCAGCTCCCCGGACGGGACTAGCTCTGGAAACACCATATATTTT	CASSPDGTSSGNTIYF
TRBD1	few	14	TRBJ2-7	TRBV11-3	TGTGCCAGCAGCGCCCACAGGGGGTCCGACGAGCAGTACTTC	CASSAHRGSDEQYF
NA	NA	13	TRBJ2-2	TRBV9	TGTGCCAGCAGCGATCCGAACACCGGGGAGCTGTTTTTT	CASSDPNTGELFF
NA	NA	11	TRBJ1-1	TRBV6-4	TGTGCCGCAGGCGGTAGCACTGAAGCTTTCTTT	CAAGGSTEAFF
NA	few	15	TRBJ2-5	TRBV9	TGTGCCAGCAGCGTAGAATTAGGGGCACGGGAGACCCAGTACTTC	CASSVELGARETQYF